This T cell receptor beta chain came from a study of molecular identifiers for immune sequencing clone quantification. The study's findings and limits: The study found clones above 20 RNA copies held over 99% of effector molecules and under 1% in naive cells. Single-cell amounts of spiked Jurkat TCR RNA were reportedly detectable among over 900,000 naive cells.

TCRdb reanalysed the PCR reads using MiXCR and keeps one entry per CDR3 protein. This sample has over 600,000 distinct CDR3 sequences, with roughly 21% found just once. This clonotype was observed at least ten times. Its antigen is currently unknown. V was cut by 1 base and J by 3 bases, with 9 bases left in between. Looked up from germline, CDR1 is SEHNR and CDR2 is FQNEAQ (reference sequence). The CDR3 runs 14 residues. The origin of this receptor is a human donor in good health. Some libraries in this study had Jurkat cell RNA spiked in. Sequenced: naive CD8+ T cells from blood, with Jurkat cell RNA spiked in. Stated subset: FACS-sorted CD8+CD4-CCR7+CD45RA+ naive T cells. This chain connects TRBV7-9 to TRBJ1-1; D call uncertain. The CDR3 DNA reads TGTGCCAGCAGCTTAGGGGTAGGGTACACTGAAGCTTTCTTT. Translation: CASSLGVGYTEAFF.